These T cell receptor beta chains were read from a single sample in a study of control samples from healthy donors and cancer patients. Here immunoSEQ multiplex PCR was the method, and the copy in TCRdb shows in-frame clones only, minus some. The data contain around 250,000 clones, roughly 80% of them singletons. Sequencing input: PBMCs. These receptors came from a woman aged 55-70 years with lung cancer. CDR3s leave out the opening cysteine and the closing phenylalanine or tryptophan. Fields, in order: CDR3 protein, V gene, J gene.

CDR3 protein: ASSESAGGLIDGYT
V gene: TRBV10-1
J gene: TRBJ1-2

CDR3 protein: SARGGSTNEKLF
V gene: TRBV29-1
J gene: TRBJ1-4

CDR3 protein: ASSRQGSYEQY
V gene: TRBV5-1
J gene: TRBJ2-7

CDR3 protein: ASSQVTEAF
V gene: TRBV12-3/TRBV12-4
J gene: TRBJ1-1

CDR3 protein: ASSLSPRLDSNQPQH
V gene: TRBV28
J gene: TRBJ1-5

CDR3 protein: AINRGLMNEQF
V gene: TRBV10-3
J gene: TRBJ2-1

CDR3 protein: ASSPGESYGYT
V gene: TRBV3-1/TRBV3-2
J gene: TRBJ1-2

CDR3 protein: ASSPRTSSYEQY
V gene: TRBV11-1
J gene: TRBJ2-7

CDR3 protein: ASRGWGENQPQH
V gene: TRBV25-1
J gene: TRBJ1-5

CDR3 protein: ASSLVVAGGPRYEQY
V gene: TRBV5-5
J gene: TRBJ2-7

CDR3 protein: ASSLAPRAGSYNEQF
V gene: TRBV7-2
J gene: TRBJ2-1

CDR3 protein: ASSQTSSGVWQETQY
V gene: TRBV7-9
J gene: TRBJ2-5

CDR3 protein: ASSTSGRRVEQY
V gene: TRBV5-5
J gene: TRBJ2-7

CDR3 protein: ASSSQGGPYEQY
V gene: TRBV9
J gene: TRBJ2-7

CDR3 protein: ASTDRTGANVLT
V gene: TRBV4-2
J gene: TRBJ2-6

CDR3 protein: ARSFKVSVQGGGGYT
V gene: TRBV5-3
J gene: TRBJ1-2

CDR3 protein: ASSDGGGNQPQH
V gene: TRBV6-1
J gene: TRBJ1-5

CDR3 protein: SVRQGFPDTQY
V gene: TRBV29-1
J gene: TRBJ2-3

CDR3 protein: AISRSANTGELF
V gene: TRBV10-3
J gene: TRBJ2-2

CDR3 protein: ASSGGGPGNQPQH
V gene: TRBV5-6
J gene: TRBJ1-5

CDR3 protein: AWSVRGRTEQF
V gene: TRBV30
J gene: TRBJ2-1

CDR3 protein: ASSYSGQGADTEAF
V gene: TRBV6-5
J gene: TRBJ1-1

CDR3 protein: ASSPSSGGDNEQF
V gene: TRBV2
J gene: TRBJ2-1

CDR3 protein: ASSSKGSTDTQY
V gene: TRBV2
J gene: TRBJ2-3